Each of the 24 T cell receptor beta chains below was sequenced from the same sample in a study of cytomegalovirus exposure and HLA in healthy donors. A multiplex PCR was run with 60 Vbeta primers and 13 Jbeta primers. Measured with immunoSEQ multiplex PCR; TCRdb has only the in-frame clones, and not every one. The sample consists of more than 100,000 clones, 50% to 80% of them appearing once. Sequences were obtained from PBMCs. All receptors derive from a woman between 40 and 55 years old in good health and CMV-seropositive.

This rearrangement joins TRBV9 to TRBJ2-5, with 10 nucleotides matching TRBD1. The J call may be faulty, since TRBJ2-7 better matches the DNA end. Germline-derived CDR1 and CDR2 are SGDLS and YYNGEE. The CDR3 contains 15 residues. The CDR3 loop reads CASSIRQGAAYEQYF. The CDR3 coding sequence is TGTGCCAGCAGCATCCGACAGGGGGCGGCCTACGAGCAGTACTTC.

The sample holds one count of this clone. The chain combines TRBV6-5 with TRBJ1-1; TRBD1 aligns across 7 bases. CDR1 and CDR2 (germline): MNHEY, SVGAGI. Trimming cost V 7 bases and J 4 bases; bases outside gene matches: 12. The CDR3 runs to 15 residues. In DNA form, the CDR3 reads TGTGCCAGCAAGGAGGGGGGCTCAGGGGGCACTGAAGCTTTCTTT. Translated, it gives CASKEGGSGGTEAFF.

V usage is TRBV7-9 and J usage is TRBJ2-2; a weak D match, TRBD2 (5 bases). The ends were cut back, 3 bases at V and 3 bases at J, with 8 bases in the middle. The CDR3 contains 14 residues. CDR1 SEHNR and CDR2 FQNEAQ come from the germline V gene (reference sequence). The CDR3 coding sequence is TGTGCCAGCAGCTTCGAGGGAGACACCGGGGAGCTGTTTTTT. Translating it yields CASSFEGDTGELFF.

The gene calls are TRBV19 and TRBJ2-1; 9 bases map to TRBD2. Germline CDR1 is LNHDA and CDR2 is SQIVND (reference sequence). There are 17 residues in the CDR3. The V and J ends lost 4 bases and 6 bases, in that order; junction bases with no gene match: 13. Here the CDR3 reads CASSRASGAGAPNEQFF. In DNA form, the CDR3 reads TGTGCCAGTAGTAGAGCTAGCGGGGCCGGGGCCCCCAATGAGCAGTTCTTC.

In DNA, the CDR3 is TGTGCCAGCAGGCGACAGGGGGCTGGCTATGGCTACACCTTC. Translation gives CASRRQGAGYGYTF. The chain is built from TRBV6-5 and TRBJ1-2; 10 nucleotides agree with TRBD1. Unmatched junction bases numbered 5, after V lost 6 bases and J lost 4 bases. The CDR3 is 14 residues long. CDR1 is MNHEY, CDR2 SVGAGI, per germline.

This sequence joins TRBV5-6 and TRBJ2-3; perhaps TRBD2 as D (6 bases). The germline gives CDR1 SGHDT, CDR2 YYEEEE. There are 15 residues in the CDR3. The germline V and J ends were trimmed by 0 bases and 0 bases, with 8 bases remaining between them. The chain's CDR3 is CASSLVGGSTDTQYF. CDR3 nucleotides: TGTGCCAGCAGCTTGGTTGGGGGGAGCACAGATACGCAGTATTTT.

The rearrangement joins TRBV7-3 to TRBJ2-1; D is possibly TRBD2 (6 bases). V was pared by 4 bases and J by 3 bases, with 7 bases between. In germline, CDR1 is SGHTA, CDR2 FQGTGA. The CDR3 loop spans 13 amino acids. This CDR3 reads CASSSTSYNEQFF. The CDR3, as DNA: TGTGCCAGCAGCTCGACTAGCTACAATGAGCAGTTCTTC.

The chain combines TRBV28 with TRBJ1-5; D might be TRBD1 (6 bases). V was cut by 6 bases and J by 6 bases, with 18 bases left in between. Germline V CDR1 and CDR2: MDHEN, SYDVKM. This CDR3 contains 15 residues. The CDR3 bases are TGTGCCAGCAGCCCCCCCCCGGGAGGGGGTCAGCCCCAGCATTTT. Its protein is CASSPPPGGGQPQHF.

The rearrangement links TRBV7-6 to TRBJ2-3; a possible D gene is TRBD2 (6 bases). Germline V lookup: CDR1 SGHVS, CDR2 FNYEAQ. This CDR3 is built from 16 residues. V was cut by 0 bases and J by 1 base, with 11 bases left in between. The CDR3 DNA is TGTGCCAGCAGCTTAGCGCTGGGGGGAGGCACAGATACGCAGTATTTT. Its translation: CASSLALGGGTDTQYF. Variable domain in full (rest from reference TRBV7-6 and TRBJ2-3): GAGVSQSPRYKVTKRGQDVALRCDPISGHVSLYWYRQALGQGPEFLTYFNYEAQQDKSGLPNDRFSAERPEGSISTLTIQRTEQRDSAMYRCASSLALGGGTDTQYFGPGTRLTVL.

The V gene is TRBV28, the J gene TRBJ2-1, with 11 bases aligning to TRBD2. There are 16 residues in the CDR3. V dropped 5 bases and J dropped 5; count of bases not matched to a gene: 8. CDR1 is MDHEN, CDR2 SYDVKM, per germline. CDR3: CASSPVTSGDHNEQFF. CDR3 in DNA: TGTGCCAGCAGTCCGGTGACTAGCGGGGACCACAATGAGCAGTTCTTC.

This clone was found a few times. The chain couples TRBV29-1 to TRBJ2-7, with 7 bases aligning to TRBD1. The CDR3 covers 12 residues. The ends lost 7 bases at V and 3 bases at J; junction bases unmatched: 6. Germline CDR1 reads SQVTM; CDR2 reads ANQGSEA. Here the CDR3 reads CSDGTALYEQYF. For the CDR3, the DNA is TGCAGCGACGGGACAGCTCTCTACGAGCAGTACTTC.

The chain joins TRBV2 to TRBJ2-2; 8 bases line up with TRBD1. The germline gives CDR1 SNHLY, CDR2 FYNNEI. The CDR3 consists of 14 residues. With 6 bases clipped from V and 7 bases from J, the junction kept 7 bases outside the gene matches. The CDR3 bases are TGTGCCAGCAGGCTACAGGGGGACGTCGGGGAGCTGTTTTTT. It codes for CASRLQGDVGELFF. The complete variable domain, with remaining parts taken from reference TRBV2 and TRBJ2-2, reads EPEVTQTPSHQVTQMGQEVILRCVPISNHLYFYWYRQILGQKVEFLVSFYNNEISEKSEIFDDQFSVERPDGSNFTLKIRSTKLEDSAMYFCASRLQGDVGELFFGEGSRLTVL.

This chain joins TRBV5-1 and TRBJ2-2, with 12 bases that match TRBD2. V lost 7 bases, J lost 4 bases, and 11 bases stayed unmatched. CDR3 length: 17 amino acids. Per the germline V gene, CDR1 is SGHRS and CDR2 is YFSETQ. CDR3 protein: CASAPLPSGRATGELFF. Written as DNA, the CDR3 is TGCGCCAGCGCCCCCCTACCTAGCGGGAGGGCCACCGGGGAGCTGTTTTTT. Full variable domain (outside the CDR3, taken from reference TRBV5-1 and TRBJ2-2): KAGVTQTPRYLIKTRGQQVTLSCSPISGHRSVSWYQQTPGQGLQFLFEYFSETQRNKGNFPGRFSGRQFSNSRSEMNVSTLELGDSALYLCASAPLPSGRATGELFFGEGSRLTVL.

This clone is a singleton in its sample. V and J are TRBV7-2 and TRBJ2-1, with 7 nucleotides matching TRBD2. Germline CDR1 and CDR2: SGHTA and FQGNSA. V was pared by 5 bases and J by 8 bases, with 3 bases of the junction left unmatched. The CDR3 covers 12 residues. In DNA, the CDR3 is TGTGCCAGCAGCCTGACTAGCTATGAGCAGTTCTTC. Amino acids: CASSLTSYEQFF.

The rearrangement links TRBV27 to TRBJ1-6, with D hard to call. The germline gives CDR1 MNHEY, CDR2 SMNVEV (reference sequence). V lost 6 bases and J lost 14, with 11 bases in between. CDR3 length equals 11 residues. The CDR3 is CASSSAGSLHF. The CDR3 DNA follows: TGTGCCAGCAGCTCGGCGGGGTCCCTCCACTTT.

This clone was detected only a few times. The genes are TRBV19 and TRBJ1-2; tentatively, D is TRBD1 (6 bases). CDR1 is LNHDA, CDR2 SQIVND, per germline (reference sequence). The CDR3 contains 13 residues. V lost 6 bases and J lost 4, with 12 bases in between. CDR3 protein: CASSLDSIYGYTF. The DNA for the CDR3 is TGTGCCAGTAGCCTGGACAGTATCTATGGCTACACCTTC.

The V and J genes are TRBV4-1 and TRBJ1-1, with TRBD1 matching 7 bases. V gave up 0 bases and J gave up 2 bases; unmatched junction bases: 12. The germline CDR1 and CDR2 sequences are MGHRA and YSYEKL. This CDR3 contains 18 residues. The CDR3 DNA sequence: TGCGCCAGCAGCCAAGATCCAGGGGGACAGAACATTAACACTGAAGCTTTCTTT. Translating it yields CASSQDPGGQNINTEAFF.

This rearrangement joins TRBV19 to TRBJ1-1; TRBD1 might be the D (5 bases). Between the trimmed V and J ends, which lost 8 bases and 1 base, there was a span of 11 bases. CDR3 length: 13 amino acids. In germline, CDR1 is LNHDA, CDR2 SQIVND (reference sequence). For the CDR3, the DNA is TGTGCCAGTCTAGGGCAGGGGAACACTGAAGCTTTCTTT. Residues: CASLGQGNTEAFF.

The chain uses TRBV7-2 and TRBJ2-3, with 10 bases fitting TRBD2. Trimming took 5 bases from V and 5 from J; bases not matched to a gene: 10. In germline, CDR1 is SGHTA, CDR2 FQGNSA. The CDR3 has 16 amino acids. CDR3 residues: CASSPSGRAGRDTQYF. The CDR3, as DNA: TGTGCCAGCAGCCCCAGCGGGAGGGCCGGTAGAGATACGCAGTATTTT.

The rearrangement uses TRBV10-3 and TRBJ1-5, with D hard to call. The V gene lost 3 bases and the J gene lost 7 bases, with 10 bases spanning the gap. The CDR3 length is 13 residues. Germline V lookup: CDR1 ENHRY, CDR2 SYGVKD. The CDR3 DNA is TGTGCCATCAGTGAAGGGAGGGAACAGCCCCAGCATTTT. Translating gives CAISEGREQPQHF.

The chain carries TRBV30 and TRBJ2-3; D unclear. This CDR3 contains 13 residues. The V end was cut by 0 bases, the J end by 2 bases, with 6 bases between. CDR1 and CDR2 (germline): GTSNPN, SVGIG (reference sequence). The CDR3 loop reads CAWSVSLTDTQYF. In nucleotides, the CDR3 is TGTGCCTGGAGTGTATCTCTCACAGATACGCAGTATTTT. Using reference TRBV30 and TRBJ2-3 for the parts outside the CDR3, the full variable domain is SQTIHQWPATLVQPVGSPLSLECTVEGTSNPNLYWYRQAAGRGLQLLFYSVGIGQISSEVPQNLSASRPQDRQFILSSKKLLLSDSGFYLCAWSVSLTDTQYFGPGTRLTVL.

This clone was recorded only once. This chain uses TRBV10-3 with TRBJ1-6; possibly TRBD1 for D (6 bases). Trimming shortened V by 5 bases and J by 10 bases, and 15 bases separated the two germline ends. This CDR3 has 14 amino acids. Germline-derived CDR1 and CDR2 are ENHRY and SYGVKD. The CDR3, as DNA: TGTGCCATCAGTCAGGGGCGCCAAGGGTCACCCCTCCACTTT. It is translated as CAISQGRQGSPLHF.

The chain uses TRBV19 and TRBJ1-5; no clear D gene. CDR3 length: 15 amino acids. The V gene lost 4 bases and the J gene lost 0 bases, with 10 bases spanning the gap. Germline loops: CDR1 LNHDA, CDR2 SQIVND (reference sequence). This chain's CDR3 is CASSTDGDSNQPQHF. The CDR3 DNA reads as TGTGCCAGTAGTACAGACGGTGATAGCAATCAGCCCCAGCATTTT.

The chain links TRBV11-3 to TRBJ1-3; D is unresolved. CDR1 is SGHNT, CDR2 YENEEA, per germline. V was cut by 10 bases and J by 4 bases, with 11 bases left in between. This CDR3 is 12 amino acids long. The CDR3 sequence: CATRGNGNTIYF. The CDR3 nucleotides read TGTGCCACCCGGGGAAACGGAAACACCATATATTTT.